The next 17 T cell receptor beta chains were all read from a single sample in a study of PD-1 blockade in classical Hodgkin lymphoma. Each patient experienced a relapse that followed autologous stem cell transplantation, and brentuximab vedotin exposure varied. Generated by immunoSEQ multiplex PCR, the TCRdb table keeps only in-frame clones and is missing some. This table holds some 100,000 clones, roughly 92% found once. The source material was peripheral blood mononuclear cells (PBMCs), sampled at baseline. The origin of the receptors is a human donor with classical Hodgkin lymphoma.

This rearrangement joins TRBV19 to TRBJ2-3; no firm D call. V was shortened by 0 bases and J by 1 base, with 8 bases between the two germline ends. The CDR3 has 15 residues. The germline V gene encodes CDR1 LNHDA and CDR2 SQIVND (reference sequence). The CDR3 DNA follows: TGTGCCAGTAGTATAGAATGGGCCCGCACAGATACGCAGTATTTT. This encodes CASSIEWARTDTQYF. The full variable domain, rest sourced from reference TRBV19 and TRBJ2-3, is DGGITQSPKYLFRKEGQNVTLSCEQNLNHDAMYWYRQDPGQGLRLIYYSQIVNDFQKGDIAEGYSVSREKKESFPLTVTSAQKNPTAFYLCASSIEWARTDTQYFGPGTRLTVL.

The chain carries TRBV6-6 and TRBJ2-7; no clear D. The germline gives CDR1 MNHNY, CDR2 SVGAGI (reference sequence). This CDR3 comprises 16 residues. V lost 1 base, J lost 3 bases, and 16 bases lay in between. The CDR3 DNA reads TGTGCCAGCAGTTACTATTCCCGGGCTCCCCTCTACGAGCAGTACTTC. Residues: CASSYYSRAPLYEQYF.

V and J are TRBV28 and TRBJ2-5, with D maybe TRBD2 (7 bases). Germline-derived CDR1 and CDR2 are MDHEN and SYDVKM. This CDR3 region has 12 residues. V was clipped by 8 bases and J by 5 bases, with 12 bases between them. CDR3 sequence: CASRAGAETQYF. The CDR3 nucleotides read TGTGCCAGCCGGGCGGGGGCGGAGACCCAGTACTTC.

This chain joins TRBV28 and TRBJ2-3; 11 bases fit TRBD2. This CDR3 has 15 amino acids. J lost 6 bases, V lost 6 bases, and 8 bases had no gene match. Germline V gene data show CDR1 as MDHEN and CDR2 as SYDVKM. The DNA for the CDR3 is TGTGCCAGCAGCGGTAGACTAGCGGGAATGGATACGCAGTATTTT. Translating gives CASSGRLAGMDTQYF.

This rearrangement joins TRBV30 to TRBJ1-1, with D maybe TRBD1 (5 bases). The length of the CDR3 is 14 residues. Germline values: CDR1 GTSNPN, CDR2 SVGIG (reference sequence). The V end was cut by 5 bases, the J end by 5 bases, with 18 bases between. CDR3 sequence: CAWGFFQGGTEAFF. The CDR3, as DNA: TGTGCCTGGGGATTCTTTCAGGGTGGAACTGAAGCTTTCTTT.

The J gene is TRBJ1-1, the V gene TRBV6-1; no reliable D call. The CDR3 has 14 residues. The germline V gene encodes CDR1 MNHNS and CDR2 SASEGT. Trimming left V 6 bases short and J 0 bases short, with 11 bases between. The CDR3 loop reads CASSRGTMNTEAFF. The CDR3 region has the DNA TGTGCCAGCAGCCGAGGTACAATGAACACTGAAGCTTTCTTT.

The J gene is TRBJ1-5, the V gene TRBV28, with D unclear. The CDR3 runs 16 residues. The V and J ends lost 2 bases and 3 bases respectively, with 14 bases between them. The germline V gene encodes CDR1 MDHEN and CDR2 SYDVKM. The CDR3 reads CASSLVLTQTNQPQHF. CDR3 nucleotide sequence: TGTGCCAGCAGTTTAGTTTTAACACAGACCAATCAGCCCCAGCATTTT.

DNA for the CDR3: TGTGCCAGCCGGACAGGGGGATACGAGCAGTACTTC. It yields the protein CASRTGGYEQYF. The genes are TRBV10-3 and TRBJ2-7, with 10 bases matching TRBD1. The CDR3 is 12 residues long. Looked up from germline, CDR1 is ENHRY and CDR2 is SYGVKD. Trimming took 10 bases from V and 4 from J; bases not matched to a gene: 4.

This clone came up a few times. CDR3 nucleotide sequence: TGTGCCAGCAGCACAGACAGGGGTTCCAACGTCCTGACTTTC. Its protein is CASSTDRGSNVLTF. The chain combines TRBV5-6 with TRBJ2-6; 8 nucleotides agree with TRBD1. The V segment lost 4 bases and the J segment 8 bases; nucleotides outside the gene matches: 5. Germline V gene sequence: CDR1 SGHDT, CDR2 YYEEEE. This CDR3 is 14 amino acids long.

This chain uses TRBV28 with TRBJ1-2; D ambiguous. V was shortened by 10 bases and J by 4 bases, with 13 bases between the two germline ends. Germline V lookup: CDR1 MDHEN, CDR2 SYDVKM. The CDR3 spans 12 residues. The CDR3 reads CATIQSLYGYTF. The CDR3 DNA sequence: TGTGCCACCATTCAGAGTCTCTATGGCTACACCTTC.

The V and J genes are TRBV9 and TRBJ1-6; 9 bases agree with TRBD1. This CDR3 region has 15 residues. The germline V gene has CDR1 SGDLS and CDR2 YYNGEE. V was pared by 1 base and J by 10 bases, with 6 bases of the junction left unmatched. As DNA, the CDR3 is TGTGCCAGCAGCGTAACGGGACAGGGTAGCTCACCCCTCCACTTT. This gives the protein CASSVTGQGSSPLHF.

This clone is a singleton in its sample. This chain joins TRBV28 and TRBJ2-1; 10 positions agree with TRBD2. Trimming took 5 bases from V and 0 from J; bases not matched to a gene: 10. This CDR3 region has 18 residues. Germline V lookup: CDR1 MDHEN, CDR2 SYDVKM. Here the CDR3 reads CASSTKGLAASSYNEQFF. The CDR3 bases are TGTGCCAGCAGTACGAAAGGACTAGCGGCGAGCTCCTACAATGAGCAGTTCTTC. Combining the CDR3 with reference TRBV28 and TRBJ2-1 gives the whole variable domain DVKVTQSSRYLVKRTGEKVFLECVQDMDHENMFWYRQDPGLGLRLIYFSYDVKMKEKGDIPEGYSVSREKKERFSLILESASTNQTSMYLCASSTKGLAASSYNEQFFGPGTRLTVL.

This chain links TRBV2 with TRBJ1-1, with D uncertain. In germline, CDR1 is SNHLY, CDR2 FYNNEI. Trimming cost V 2 bases and J 2 bases, with 12 bases left between them. The CDR3 contains 15 residues. The CDR3 spells CASSEYGRSNTEAFF. CDR3 in DNA: TGTGCCAGCAGTGAATATGGACGATCAAACACTGAAGCTTTCTTT.

This clone showed up just a few times. This chain links TRBV1 with TRBJ2-5; the tabulated D call, TRBD1, remains unverified against the DNA. TRBV1 is a pseudogene. The CDR3 spans 17 residues. The CDR3: CTSSQAPGGLYQETQYF. CDR3 nucleotides: TGCACCAGCAGCCAAGCGCCAGGGGGACTGTACCAAGAGACCCAGTACTTC.

This clone was counted a few times. The chain combines TRBV5-1 with TRBJ2-1; 12 bases map to TRBD2. This CDR3 is built from 16 residues. CDR1 and CDR2 (germline): SGHRS, YFSETQ. V was pared by 0 bases and J by 9 bases, with 7 bases of the junction left unmatched. CDR3: CASSLDLGLAGTEQFF. In DNA, the CDR3 is TGCGCCAGCAGCTTGGACCTGGGACTAGCGGGTACTGAGCAGTTCTTC. The full variable domain, rest sourced from reference TRBV5-1 and TRBJ2-1, is KAGVTQTPRYLIKTRGQQVTLSCSPISGHRSVSWYQQTPGQGLQFLFEYFSETQRNKGNFPGRFSGRQFSNSRSEMNVSTLELGDSALYLCASSLDLGLAGTEQFFGPGTRLTVL.

The J gene is TRBJ2-7, the V gene TRBV2; D ambiguous. The CDR3 length is 18 residues. V was trimmed by 0 bases and J by 0 bases, leaving 18 bases between them. Germline values: CDR1 SNHLY, CDR2 FYNNEI. This chain's CDR3 is CASSEALQVAWPSYEQYF. The CDR3 bases are TGTGCCAGCAGTGAAGCGCTTCAAGTTGCGTGGCCCTCCTACGAGCAGTACTTC.

The CDR3: CASSYSLAGVSYEQFF. CDR3 sequence (DNA): TGTGCCAGCAGTTACTCACTAGCGGGAGTTTCATATGAGCAGTTCTTC. V and J are TRBV6-5 and TRBJ2-1; the match to TRBD2 covers 11 bases. Germline V lookup: CDR1 MNHEY, CDR2 SVGAGI. The J segment lost 8 bases and the V segment lost 0 bases, leaving 6 bases of the junction unmatched. This CDR3 is built from 16 residues.